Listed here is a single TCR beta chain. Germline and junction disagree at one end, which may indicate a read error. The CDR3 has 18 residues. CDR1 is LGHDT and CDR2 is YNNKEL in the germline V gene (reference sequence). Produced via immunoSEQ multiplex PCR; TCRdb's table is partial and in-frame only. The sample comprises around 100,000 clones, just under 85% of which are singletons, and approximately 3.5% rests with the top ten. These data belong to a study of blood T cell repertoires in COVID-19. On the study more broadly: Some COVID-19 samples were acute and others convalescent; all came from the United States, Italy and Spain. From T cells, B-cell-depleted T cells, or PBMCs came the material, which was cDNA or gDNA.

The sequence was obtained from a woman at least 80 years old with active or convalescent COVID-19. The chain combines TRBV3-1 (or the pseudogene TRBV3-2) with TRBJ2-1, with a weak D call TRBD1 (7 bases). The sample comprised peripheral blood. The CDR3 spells CASSQVPRGTVVISEQLF. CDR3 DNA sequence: TGTGCCAGCAGCCAGGTCCCCCGGGGGACAGTCGTAATAAGTGAGCAGCTCTTC.